A single sample gave rise to the 17 T cell receptor beta chains below, sequenced in a study of T cell clones after liver transplantation. Sequencing was performed with immunoSEQ multiplex PCR; in TCRdb, only in-frame clones are kept and a portion is missing. The sample has over 90,000 clones, about 86% seen once. The sample here was CD4+ T cells from blood, taken approximately 43 months after liver transplant. Receptor source: a human patient who received a liver transplant. Some T cells may have originated in the graft donor.

In this sample, this clone is medium-sized. The chain recombines TRBV28 with TRBJ2-7, with D possibly TRBD2 on 6 matching bases. V lost 6 bases, J lost 4 bases, and 7 bases lay in between. The germline gives CDR1 MDHEN, CDR2 SYDVKM. The CDR3 extends over 11 amino acids. CDR3 sequence reads: CASSAGYEQYF. In nucleotides, the CDR3 is TGTGCCAGCAGCGCGGGGTACGAGCAGTACTTC.

This clone was seen once. The chain joins TRBV18 to TRBJ1-1; D unresolved. CDR1 KGHSH and CDR2 LQKENI come from the germline V gene. CDR3 length: 16 amino acids. V was pared by 2 bases and J by 3 bases, with 16 bases between. The CDR3 bases are TGTGCCAGCTCACCAATTGGCGCCCACGGGGACACTGAAGCTTTCTTT. It specifies CASSPIGAHGDTEAFF.

This clone was seen just once. This chain uses TRBV2 with TRBJ1-6, with D unclear. CDR3 length equals 15 residues. The V end lost 8 bases, the J end lost 3 bases, and 14 bases lay between the germline ends. CDR1 is SNHLY, CDR2 FYNNEI, per germline. The DNA for the CDR3 is TGTGCCAGCTGTTTCGACACGAACTATAATTCACCCCTCCACTTT. Translated, it gives CASCFDTNYNSPLHF. Looking up the rest from reference TRBV2 and TRBJ1-6 gives the full variable domain: EPEVTQTPSHQVTQMGQEVILRCVPISNHLYFYWYRQILGQKVEFLVSFYNNEISEKSEIFDDQFSVERPDGSNFTLKIRSTKLEDSAMYFCASCFDTNYNSPLHFGNGTRLTVT.

The rearrangement links TRBV29-1 to TRBJ2-7; D uncertain. V lost 6 bases and J lost 3, with 6 bases in between. CDR1 SQVTM and CDR2 ANQGSEA come from the germline V gene. CDR3 length: 10 amino acids. The CDR3 sequence: CSVRNYEQYF. The DNA for the CDR3 is TGCAGCGTACGGAACTACGAGCAGTACTTC.

V gene TRBV19 combines with J gene TRBJ1-3; perhaps TRBD1 as D (5 bases). Germline lookup yields CDR1 LNHDA and CDR2 SQIVND (reference sequence). V was clipped by 7 bases and J by 0 bases, with 10 bases between them. The CDR3 runs to 14 residues. CDR3 loop: CASTGPYSGNTIYF. In DNA, the CDR3 is TGTGCCAGTACGGGGCCGTACTCTGGAAACACCATATATTTT.

The chain uses TRBV4-1 and TRBJ1-5; D perhaps matches TRBD1 (6 bases). This CDR3 is built from 14 residues. V lost 6 bases to trimming and J lost 6 bases, with 15 bases between them. Germline CDR1 reads MGHRA; CDR2 reads YSYEKL. The CDR3 bases are TGCGCCAGCAGAAACAGGGATGGTGGTCAGCCCCAGCATTTT. It yields the protein CASRNRDGGQPQHF.

The chain is built from TRBV18 and TRBJ2-1, with D maybe TRBD2 (5 bases). Germline V gene data show CDR1 as KGHSH and CDR2 as LQKENI. Trimming removed 2 bases at V and 6 bases at J, with 11 bases between. The CDR3 loop spans 14 amino acids. CDR3 sequence (DNA): TGTGCCAGCTCACCATCGGCTAGCTCCAATGAGCAGTTCTTC. Its translation: CASSPSASSNEQFF.

This clone was seen a single time. The chain recombines TRBV5-5 with TRBJ1-2; TRBD1 is a possible D gene (6 bases). The CDR3 is 16 amino acids. Trimming took 0 bases from V and 7 from J, leaving 19 bases between them. The germline CDR1 and CDR2 sequences are SGHKS and YYEKEE (reference sequence). Here the CDR3 DNA reads TGTGCCAGCAGCTTGGGGACAGAGCGGTTTGAGAGTGGCTACACCTTC. Amino acid sequence: CASSLGTERFESGYTF.

This chain joins TRBV7-3 and TRBJ2-5; TRBD1 agrees at 7 bases. This CDR3 region has 15 residues. With V trimmed by 8 bases and J by 1 base, 10 bases remained unmatched. The germline V gene has CDR1 SGHTA and CDR2 FQGTGA. The CDR3 region has the DNA TGTGCCAGCCGACCGGACAGGACAGTCCAAGAGACCCAGTACTTC. The encoded protein is CASRPDRTVQETQYF.

The rearrangement links TRBV2 to TRBJ2-4; unclear D gene. V was shortened by 6 bases and J by 4 bases, with 10 bases between the two germline ends. Per germline, CDR1 SNHLY and CDR2 FYNNEI. The CDR3 extends over 13 amino acids. Written as DNA, the CDR3 is TGTGCCAGCAGCCCCTACTCTAAAAACATTCAGTACTTC. Translated, it gives CASSPYSKNIQYF.

This chain links TRBV30 with TRBJ1-5; TRBD1 might be the D (6 bases). Germline V gene lookup returns CDR1 GTSNPN and CDR2 SVGIG (reference sequence). The CDR3 totals 15 residues. The V and J ends lost 1 base and 3 bases respectively, with 13 bases between them. The chain's CDR3 is CAWSGIGQSNQPQHF. The CDR3 coding sequence is TGTGCCTGGAGTGGGATCGGACAGTCCAATCAGCCCCAGCATTTT.

This chain connects TRBV6-6 to TRBJ1-2, with no clear D. This CDR3 spans 11 amino acids. Trimming took off 10 bases at V and 5 bases at J, with 11 bases between the two ends. From germline, CDR1 is MNHNY and CDR2 SVGAGI (reference sequence). CDR3: CAIRRDYGYTF. The CDR3 nucleotides are TGTGCCATCCGAAGGGATTATGGCTACACCTTC.

The chain couples TRBV9 to TRBJ1-1; D is unclear. V dropped 1 base and J dropped 1 base, with 8 bases sitting between them. The germline gives CDR1 SGDLS, CDR2 YYNGEE. The CDR3 loop spans 14 amino acids. CDR3 nucleotide sequence: TGTGCCAGCAGCGTATTAACGGGGAACACTGAAGCTTTCTTT. Its protein is CASSVLTGNTEAFF.

There are a few counts of this clone. The rearrangement uses TRBV7-6 and TRBJ1-4; 9 bases agree with TRBD1. The CDR3 has 15 amino acids. The J segment lost 6 bases and the V segment lost 5 bases, leaving 7 bases of the junction unmatched. CDR1 is SGHVS and CDR2 is FNYEAQ in the germline V gene. The CDR3 DNA follows: TGTGCCAGCAGCACAACAGGGGGCCAGTATGAAAAACTGTTTTTT. This encodes CASSTTGGQYEKLFF.

Remarks on this clone: The DNA is omitted, as the CDR3 cannot be located on it reliably, and the CDR3 follows TCRdb's listing. V usage is TRBV14 and J usage is TRBJ2-7; TRBD1, the table's D call, was not compared with the DNA. Germline CDR1 SGHDN, CDR2 FVKESK. From its first to its last residue, the CDR3 has 14 amino acids. The CDR3 region is CASSQVGSGAGAYF.

V usage is TRBV5-1 and J usage is TRBJ2-1; a weak D match, TRBD1 (6 bases). V lost 4 bases and J 4 bases, leaving 15 bases between the germline ends. Germline V lookup: CDR1 SGHRS, CDR2 YFSETQ. The CDR3 extends over 15 amino acids. CDR3 protein: CASSLGQSQYNEQFF. The CDR3 DNA reads TGCGCCAGCAGCCTCGGACAGAGCCAATACAATGAGCAGTTCTTC.

The rearrangement uses TRBV7-2 and TRBJ1-2; possible D gene TRBD1, 5 bases. CDR1 and CDR2 from the germline V gene are SGHTA and FQGNSA. CDR3 length: 13 residues. V was cut by 6 bases and J by 8 bases, with 16 bases left in between. The CDR3 DNA is TGTGCCAGCAGTAGAGATCAGGGACGCGGCTACACCTTC. It specifies CASSRDQGRGYTF.